A selection of T cell receptor beta chains follows, all from one sample in a study of control samples from healthy donors and cancer patients. Assay used: immunoSEQ multiplex PCR; TCRdb lists only in-frame clones, some missing. The sample yields about 60,000 clones, roughly 85% seen once. Input material: blood. The origin of the receptors is a man aged 35-49 years in good health. Both conserved end residues are part of each CDR3. Each record gives: J gene, V gene, CDR3 protein.

j_call: TRBJ1-5; v_call: TRBV30; cdr3_aa: CAWGWGGRRQPQHF
j_call: TRBJ1-5; v_call: TRBV5-6; cdr3_aa: CASSLLSGAQNQPQHF
j_call: TRBJ2-1; v_call: TRBV11-3; cdr3_aa: CASSLDRSEQFF
j_call: TRBJ2-1; v_call: TRBV11-2; cdr3_aa: CASSTPGQSFEQFF
j_call: TRBJ2-3; v_call: TRBV30; cdr3_aa: CAWRRTGATTTDTQYF
j_call: TRBJ2-7; v_call: TRBV7-3; cdr3_aa: CASSLEGQGGYEQYF
j_call: TRBJ1-6; v_call: TRBV11-2; cdr3_aa: CASSLLNRANNSPLHF
j_call: TRBJ1-4; v_call: TRBV23-1; cdr3_aa: CASYLGEKLFF
j_call: TRBJ1-1; v_call: TRBV30; cdr3_aa: CAWSVGLWGQPNTEAFF
j_call: TRBJ2-7; v_call: TRBV6-5; cdr3_aa: CASSLGTPYEQYF
j_call: TRBJ1-2; v_call: TRBV11-2; cdr3_aa: CASRQQGLVHDGYTF
j_call: TRBJ1-2; v_call: TRBV27; cdr3_aa: CASFSPHNGMYGYTF
j_call: TRBJ1-2; v_call: TRBV2; cdr3_aa: CASSELRGRDGYTF
j_call: TRBJ2-3; v_call: TRBV5-4; cdr3_aa: CASSSLDTQYF
j_call: TRBJ2-2; v_call: TRBV28; cdr3_aa: CASSLWGKTGELFF
j_call: TRBJ1-6; v_call: TRBV15; cdr3_aa: CATSRGRTGGRDSPLHF
j_call: TRBJ2-1; v_call: TRBV6-4; cdr3_aa: CASSDSTVGVNEQFF
j_call: TRBJ1-1; v_call: TRBV19; cdr3_aa: CASRRQGANTEAFF
j_call: TRBJ1-5; v_call: TRBV6-5; cdr3_aa: CASSYGQVNQPQHF
j_call: TRBJ1-1; v_call: TRBV5-1; cdr3_aa: CASSYLEAGGTEAFF
j_call: TRBJ1-1; v_call: TRBV10-3; cdr3_aa: CAIRSQGGTEAFF
j_call: TRBJ2-7; v_call: TRBV11-1; cdr3_aa: CASSVGGGTSYEQYF
j_call: TRBJ1-2; v_call: TRBV7-2; cdr3_aa: CASSLGSEGHYGYTF
j_call: TRBJ2-1; v_call: TRBV4-3; cdr3_aa: CASSQEDLRGTLYNEQFF
j_call: TRBJ2-7; v_call: TRBV2; cdr3_aa: CASSEAIRSGEQYF
j_call: TRBJ2-7; v_call: TRBV28; cdr3_aa: CASSSPAAFYEQYF
j_call: TRBJ2-7; v_call: TRBV4-1; cdr3_aa: CASSQDDGYYEQYF
j_call: TRBJ1-6; v_call: TRBV2; cdr3_aa: CASSEGQFNSPLHF
j_call: TRBJ1-6; v_call: TRBV7-9; cdr3_aa: CASSRPGSNSPLHF
j_call: TRBJ2-2; v_call: TRBV24-1; cdr3_aa: CATMDRTTGELFF
j_call: TRBJ2-1; v_call: TRBV7-8; cdr3_aa: CASSLVYYYNEQFF
j_call: TRBJ1-3; v_call: TRBV7-9; cdr3_aa: CASSSDGGNTIYF
j_call: TRBJ1-3; v_call: TRBV29-1; cdr3_aa: CSVAQTEVHTIYF
j_call: TRBJ2-7; v_call: TRBV19; cdr3_aa: CATNQRTMADRKYEQYF
j_call: TRBJ2-1; v_call: TRBV10-3; cdr3_aa: CAIRGTPRQDEYNEQFF
j_call: TRBJ2-3; v_call: TRBV5-4; cdr3_aa: CASSLKFGVGTDTQYF
j_call: TRBJ2-2; v_call: TRBV30; cdr3_aa: CAWSAGLTTATGELFF
j_call: TRBJ2-1; v_call: TRBV5-6; cdr3_aa: CASSLVVGLAGDEQFF
j_call: TRBJ2-1; v_call: TRBV3-1/TRBV3-2; cdr3_aa: CASSHLPAGGSYNEQFF
j_call: TRBJ1-2; v_call: TRBV5-1; cdr3_aa: CASTQLTYGYTF
j_call: TRBJ1-2; v_call: TRBV5-6; cdr3_aa: CASSLDGLANYGYTF
j_call: TRBJ1-4; v_call: TRBV19; cdr3_aa: CASVPGQAGEKLFF
j_call: TRBJ2-5; v_call: TRBV10-3; cdr3_aa: CAISATSGAQETQYF
j_call: TRBJ2-3; v_call: TRBV19; cdr3_aa: CASSMAGQGIDTQYF
j_call: TRBJ2-5; v_call: TRBV3-1/TRBV3-2; cdr3_aa: CASSRILSGGDQETQYF
j_call: TRBJ2-3; v_call: TRBV4-3; cdr3_aa: CASSQVSATDTQYF
j_call: TRBJ2-1; v_call: TRBV19; cdr3_aa: CASSIDIFSYNEQFF
j_call: TRBJ1-2; v_call: TRBV27; cdr3_aa: CASSWTGTTYGYTF
j_call: TRBJ1-6; v_call: TRBV6-5; cdr3_aa: CASSSVSGRDNSPLHF
j_call: TRBJ1-5; v_call: TRBV7-2; cdr3_aa: CASTSISGGAGQPQHF
j_call: TRBJ2-3; v_call: TRBV4-1; cdr3_aa: CASSQDTGVAGAPGTDTQYF
j_call: TRBJ2-7; v_call: TRBV3-1/TRBV3-2; cdr3_aa: CASIPAGARCSEQYF
j_call: TRBJ2-1; v_call: TRBV29-1; cdr3_aa: CSVTDRVNGNEQFF
j_call: TRBJ1-2; v_call: TRBV5-6; cdr3_aa: CASSLITGGPKGYGYTF